These 22 T cell receptor beta chains were all obtained from the same sample, sequenced in a study of tumor and adjacent non-tumor tissue in lung cancer. Three rounds of nested PCR, following a modified ARM-PCR protocol, produced the TCRbeta library. TCRdb called the multiplex PCR reads again in MiXCR, with one record for every CDR3 protein. The profile shows under 95,000 distinct CDR3 sequences, roughly three fifths of them singletons. RNA was extracted from bulk tissue without any cell sorting. Material: lung tumor tissue. All receptors come from a man aged 70-80 years with non-small cell lung cancer.

On this clonotype: A junction boundary mismatches the germline segment, possibly from a read error. The chain combines TRBV11-2 with TRBJ2-4, with D perhaps given as TRBD1 or TRBD2 (6 bases each). The CDR3 spans 15 residues. CDR1 SGHAT and CDR2 FQNNGV come from the germline V gene. In DNA form, the CDR3 reads TGTGCCGGCAGCTTAGAGGGGGGACAAGGGTCCACGCAGTATTTC. Translating it yields CAGSLEGGQGSTQYF.

The chain carries TRBV6-6 and TRBJ2-1, with 7 bases that match TRBD2. CDR3 length: 15 amino acids. In germline, CDR1 is MNHNY, CDR2 SVGAGI (reference sequence). The ends lost 5 bases at V and 9 bases at J; junction bases unmatched: 13. The CDR3 region is CASSDGLGGVPEQFF. The CDR3, as DNA: TGTGCCAGCAGTGACGGACTAGGCGGGGTGCCTGAGCAGTTCTTC.

This clonotype showed up just a few times. This chain uses TRBV11-2 with TRBJ2-2; D tentatively fits TRBD1 or TRBD2 (5 bases each). CDR3 length: 13 residues. Germline values: CDR1 SGHAT, CDR2 FQNNGV. The V and J ends lost 9 bases and 5 bases respectively, with 13 bases between them. CDR3 bases: TGTGCCAGTAGTTCAGAGGGGACCGGGGAGCTGTTTTTT. It is translated as CASSSEGTGELFF.

About this clonotype: An end of the junction differs from the germline gene, which may be a read error. V is TRBV6-1 and J is TRBJ2-7; 9 nucleotides line up with TRBD2. CDR1 and CDR2 from the germline V gene are MNHNS and SASEGT. The CDR3 runs to 14 residues. CDR3 sequence: CASSHSGRTYVQYF. Written as DNA, the CDR3 is TGTGCCAGCAGTCATAGCGGGAGAACCTACGTGCAGTACTTC.

In the case of this clonotype: This could be a read error, since a much larger clone is one nucleotide away. The chain uses TRBV20-1 and TRBJ2-7; possibly TRBD1 or TRBD2 for D (5 bases each). This CDR3 region has 14 residues. Germline CDR1 reads DFQATT; CDR2 reads SNEGSKA (reference sequence). CDR3 region: CNASTGLPPYEQYF. The CDR3, as DNA: TGCAATGCTAGCACAGGACTGCCACCCTACGAGCAGTACTTC.

Notes on this clonotype: One end of the junction fails to match germline, which may point to a read error. The rearrangement links TRBV4-1 to TRBJ2-4, with D maybe TRBD2 (6 bases). Germline V gene data show CDR1 as MGHRA and CDR2 as YSYEKL. The CDR3 has 17 residues. The CDR3 protein is CASSGLQGARAKNIQYF. CDR3 coding DNA: TGTGCCAGCAGCGGGTTGCAAGGTGCCAGGGCCAAAAACATTCAGTACTTC.

This clonotype was recorded once. Its ends do not fully match the called genes, so a read error is possible. The chain has TRBV11-3 and TRBJ2-1; 9 nucleotides align to TRBD2. The germline CDR1 and CDR2 sequences are SGHNT and YENEEA. The CDR3 length is 17 residues. In DNA form, the CDR3 reads TGCGTCAGCAGCTTAGGCCCCGCCTGGACAAGCGGGAGGGAGCAGTTCTTC. Its protein is CVSSLGPAWTSGREQFF.

By sample share, this clonotype is medium-sized. The chain combines TRBV11-3 with TRBJ2-2; no definite D call. Germline V gene sequence: CDR1 SGHNT, CDR2 YENEEA. The CDR3 consists of 15 residues. Trimming took off 1 base at V and 7 bases at J, with 13 bases between the two ends. The CDR3 reads CASSLGRGSGGELFF. The CDR3 DNA sequence: TGTGCCAGCAGCTTAGGCCGCGGATCAGGCGGGGAGCTGTTTTTT.

This clonotype was observed many times. V and J are TRBV2 and TRBJ1-5; maybe TRBD1 (5 bases). Trimming removed 6 bases at V and 4 bases at J, with 22 bases between. Germline values: CDR1 SNHLY, CDR2 FYNNEI. This CDR3 is built from 17 residues. CDR3 DNA sequence: TGTGCCAGCAGCCCCACGGGACGGGAGATCGATAATCAGCCCCAGCATTTT. It yields the protein CASSPTGREIDNQPQHF.

The chain employs TRBV29-1 and TRBJ2-7; the D gene is possibly TRBD1 (5 bases). The CDR3 contains 12 residues. Germline values: CDR1 SQVTM, CDR2 ANQGSEA. CDR3 protein: CSVRTGNYEQYF. The CDR3 DNA sequence: TGCAGTGTGCGCACAGGAAACTACGAGCAGTACTTC.

On this clonotype itself: This clone may be a read error of a much larger clone one base away. This chain links TRBV13 with TRBJ2-6; no definite D call. CDR3 length: 14 amino acids. From germline, CDR1 is PRHDT and CDR2 FYEKMQ (reference sequence). The CDR3 nucleotides are TGTGCCAACAGCTTAGAGTCTGGGGCCAACGTCCTGACTTTC. Translation gives CANSLESGANVLTF.

This clonotype appeared a few times. The rearrangement joins TRBV7-9 to TRBJ2-2; TRBD2 is a possible D gene (5 bases). The CDR3 spans 15 residues. The V end was cut by 4 bases, the J end by 2 bases, with 11 bases between. The germline V gene encodes CDR1 SEHNR and CDR2 FQNEAQ (reference sequence). The CDR3 reads CASSSYGSNTGELFF. CDR3 nucleotide sequence: TGTGCCAGCAGCTCGTATGGGAGCAACACCGGGGAGCTGTTTTTT.

With respect to this clonotype: With a much larger clone just one base away, this may be a read error. The chain joins TRBV28 to TRBJ1-1, with TRBD1 identical over 11 bases. J lost 4 bases, V lost 10 bases, and 11 bases had no gene match. CDR3 length: 15 amino acids. Germline lookup yields CDR1 MDHEN and CDR2 SYDVKM. CDR3 in amino acids: CANRRTGGAGTEAFF. CDR3 coding DNA: TGTGCCAACAGAAGGACAGGGGGCGCTGGCACTGAAGCTTTCTTT.

Worth noting for this clonotype: Since a much larger clone is just one base distant, this may be a read error. V usage is TRBV10-3 and J usage is TRBJ2-5; D remains ambiguous. The germline gives CDR1 ENHRY, CDR2 SYGVKD. The V end was cut by 5 bases, the J end by 2 bases, with 12 bases between. The CDR3 is 14 residues long. The CDR3 loop reads CAISYTVRQETQYF. The CDR3 DNA reads as TGTGCCATCAGTTACACGGTACGACAAGAGACCCAGTACTTC.

V usage is TRBV28 and J usage is TRBJ2-7; D may be TRBD1 or TRBD2 (5 bases each). Per the germline V gene, CDR1 is MDHEN and CDR2 is SYDVKM. The CDR3 covers 11 residues. Trimming cost V 6 bases and J 2 bases, with 5 bases left between them. CDR3 in amino acids: CASRGAYEQYF. The CDR3 DNA follows: TGTGCCAGCAGGGGGGCCTACGAGCAGTACTTC.

This clonotype counts as medium-sized. The V and J genes are TRBV11-2 and TRBJ2-6; D is unresolved. The CDR3 is 18 residues long. Trimming cost V 4 bases and J 0 bases, with 16 bases left between them. Looked up from germline, CDR1 is SGHAT and CDR2 is FQNNGV. The CDR3 sequence: CASSSRMIGFSGANVLTF. CDR3 bases: TGTGCCAGCAGCTCGAGGATGATTGGGTTCTCTGGGGCCAACGTCCTGACTTTC.

About this clonotype itself: The conserved final phenylalanine or tryptophan is absent from the CDR3, which likely points to a read error. The chain is built from TRBV7-3 and TRBJ2-1; TRBD2 is a possible D gene (6 bases). This CDR3 has 15 amino acids. Germline V lookup: CDR1 SGHTA, CDR2 FQGTGA. V was clipped by 2 bases and J by 3 bases, with 11 bases between them. The CDR3 is CASSLGGAYYNEQFL. The DNA for the CDR3 is TGTGCCAGCAGCTTAGGCGGGGCCTACTACAATGAGCAGTTCTTA.

Remarks on this clonotype: The CDR3 end shows no conserved phenylalanine or tryptophan, and so a read error is likely. This chain joins TRBV11-2 and TRBJ2-7, with 10 bases fitting TRBD1. CDR3 length equals 15 residues. V gave up 4 bases and J gave up 4 bases; unmatched junction bases: 7. Germline CDR1 reads SGHAT; CDR2 reads FQNNGV. The DNA for the CDR3 is TGTGCCAGCAGCTCCTGGACAGGGGGGATTTACGAGCAGTACTAC. Translated, it gives CASSSWTGGIYEQYY.

Details on this clonotype: A single base separates this from a much larger clone, so it may be a read error. This chain connects TRBV29-1 to TRBJ2-5; 8 nucleotides match TRBD1. Trimming at V came to 6 bases and at J to 5 bases, leaving 8 bases not matched to a gene. The CDR3 is 13 amino acids. The germline V gene has CDR1 SQVTM and CDR2 ANQGSEA. The CDR3 spells CSVADRVTETQYF. CDR3 coding DNA: TGCAGCGTAGCGGACAGGGTAACGGAGACCCAGTACTTC.

A word on this clonotype: Relative to the germline gene, one junction end is altered; a read error may explain this. V and J are TRBV11-2 and TRBJ2-5; D is undetermined. CDR3 length: 14 amino acids. Germline CDR1 SGHAT, CDR2 FQNNGV. Written as DNA, the CDR3 is TGTGCCAGCAGCTTACAGTGGTCTAGAGAGACCCACTACTTC. Translated: CASSLQWSRETHYF.

About this clonotype: At one of its ends the junction is not consistent with the germline gene, which may arise from a read error. The rearrangement joins TRBV6-1 to TRBJ2-3; D is undetermined. The CDR3 has 13 residues. The germline V gene encodes CDR1 MNHNS and CDR2 SASEGT. The CDR3 loop reads CVTERSRTDTQYF. As DNA, the CDR3 is TGTGTCACCGAGAGGTCGCGCACGGATACGCAGTATTTT.

Many counts were recorded for this clonotype. The chain employs TRBV6-1 and TRBJ1-1; the D is unclear. Between the trimmed V and J ends, which lost 3 bases and 10 bases, there was a span of 6 bases. Germline values: CDR1 MNHNS, CDR2 SASEGT. The CDR3 loop spans 10 amino acids. The CDR3 region is CASSDRTAFF. CDR3 coding DNA: TGTGCCAGCAGTGACAGGACAGCTTTCTTT.